One and the same sample provided the 13 T cell receptor beta chains below, sequenced in a study of post-analysis software for immune sequencing data. Study observations and caveats: About 5 TRBV segments (TRBV5-6, TRBV5-1 and TRBV20-1 among them) occurred more frequently in patients than in controls.

These receptors are not linked to any known antigen. Built from TCR beta cDNA, the libraries had unique molecular identifiers in them. TCRdb reanalysed the PCR reads using MiXCR and keeps one entry per CDR3 protein. The sample shows 800,000 to 950,000 distinct CDR3 sequences, around 50% of them seen only once. The sample comprised blood. The receptors here all came from a girl under 18 with multiple sclerosis.

V is TRBV20-1 and J is TRBJ1-2, with TRBD1 as a possible D gene (5 bases). Per the germline V gene, CDR1 is DFQATT and CDR2 is SNEGSKA (reference sequence). Trimming left V 1 base short and J 6 bases short, with 12 bases between. There are 13 residues in the CDR3. Here the CDR3 reads CSARAPGRDGYTF. In nucleotides, the CDR3 is TGCAGTGCTAGAGCCCCAGGGCGAGATGGCTACACCTTC.

V is TRBV7-3 and J is TRBJ2-7; weak D call: TRBD2 (5 bases). The V end was cut by 2 bases, the J end by 2 bases, with 13 bases between. This CDR3 region has 15 residues. Per germline, CDR1 SGHTA and CDR2 FQGTGA. The CDR3 region has the DNA TGTGCCAGCAGCTTACGGGCCAGCGGCGCCTACGAGCAGTACTTC. It specifies CASSLRASGAYEQYF.

This sequence joins TRBV5-1 and TRBJ2-1, with D maybe TRBD2 (7 bases). The germline V gene has CDR1 SGHRS and CDR2 YFSETQ. V was clipped by 1 base and J by 6 bases, with 20 bases between them. CDR3 size: 17 residues. The CDR3 nucleotides are TGCGCCAGCAGCTTGACCGCCCTAGGGGGGGCCCTCAATGAGCAGTTCTTC. It translates to CASSLTALGGALNEQFF.

Notes on this clonotype: One end of the junction fails to match germline, which may point to a read error. The rearrangement uses TRBV12-3 or TRBV12-4 and TRBJ2-7; D assignment may be TRBD1 or TRBD2 (5 bases each). This CDR3 region has 18 residues. For the CDR3, the DNA is TGTACCAGCAGTCCCCGTACATGGGCCAGGGAGCGCCTCTACGAGCAGTACTTC. Amino acids: CTSSPRTWARERLYEQYF.

The rearrangement uses TRBV12-5 and TRBJ2-2, with D unresolved. Trimming pared 0 bases from V and 0 bases from J, leaving 8 bases between. Germline values: CDR1 LGHNT, CDR2 FRNRAP. The CDR3 has 16 amino acids. This CDR3 is CASGLVIGTNTGELFF. CDR3 bases: TGTGCTAGTGGTTTGGTAATTGGGACGAACACCGGGGAGCTGTTTTTT.

The chain uses TRBV7-3 and TRBJ2-1; 8 bases fit TRBD2. The V segment lost 5 bases and the J segment 14 bases; nucleotides outside the gene matches: 20. Germline CDR1 reads SGHTA; CDR2 reads FQGTGA. This CDR3 comprises 16 residues. CDR3 amino acids: CASSRPRSGTGGSKFF. CDR3 coding DNA: TGTGCCAGCAGCCGGCCCAGGAGCGGGACGGGAGGGTCTAAGTTCTTC.

The chain combines TRBV11-2 with TRBJ1-2; D is possibly TRBD1 (5 bases). The CDR3 spans 17 residues. The ends were cut back, 5 bases at V and 0 bases at J, with 19 bases in the middle. Germline CDR1 and CDR2: SGHAT and FQNNGV. The CDR3 spells CASSQSPGTTSNYGYTF. CDR3 DNA sequence: TGTGCCAGCAGCCAGTCCCCCGGGACTACTTCTAACTATGGCTACACCTTC.

This clonotype has just a few counts. V and J are TRBV29-1 and TRBJ2-1; unclear D gene. Germline V gene lookup returns CDR1 SQVTM and CDR2 ANQGSEA. The CDR3 covers 12 residues. Between the trimmed V and J ends, which lost 2 bases and 7 bases, there was a span of 9 bases. In nucleotides, the CDR3 is TGCAGCGTTGAACCCGCTAAGAATGAGCAGTTCTTC. This translates into CSVEPAKNEQFF.

This clonotype appeared a few times. The V gene is TRBV20-1, the J gene TRBJ2-3; 9 bases map to TRBD2. The CDR3 is 16 amino acids. CDR1 is DFQATT, CDR2 SNEGSKA, per germline (reference sequence). With V trimmed by 4 bases and J by 6 bases, 14 bases remained unmatched. The CDR3 sequence: CSATRRSGGSGDTQYF. In DNA, the CDR3 is TGCAGTGCTACTCGACGAAGCGGGGGGTCCGGGGATACGCAGTATTTT.

The chain couples TRBV7-2 to TRBJ1-4; D possibly corresponds to TRBD1 (6 bases). Germline V gene data show CDR1 as SGHTA and CDR2 as FQGNSA. The germline V and J ends were trimmed by 4 bases and 3 bases, with 12 bases remaining between them. This CDR3 comprises 15 residues. As DNA, the CDR3 is TGTGCCAGCAGCTCAACAGGGTCGCCTAATGAAAAACTGTTTTTT. Translated, it gives CASSSTGSPNEKLFF.

The rearrangement uses TRBV30 and TRBJ1-1, with no clear D. CDR1 and CDR2 (germline): GTSNPN, SVGIG (reference sequence). Trimming took off 0 bases at V and 2 bases at J, with 7 bases between the two ends. This CDR3 is built from 13 residues. For the CDR3, the DNA is TGTGCCTGGAGTGTAATCATCAACACTGAAGCTTTCTTT. Amino acids: CAWSVIINTEAFF.

This chain joins TRBV12-5 and TRBJ2-7, with 8 nucleotides matching TRBD1. Germline loops: CDR1 LGHNT, CDR2 FRNRAP. This CDR3 region has 14 residues. Trimming removed 6 bases from V and 1 base from J; junction bases left unmatched: 5. The CDR3, as DNA: TGTGCTAGTGGCTGGGACAGGCTATCCTACGAGCAGTACTTC. Encoded protein: CASGWDRLSYEQYF. The variable domain in full, completed from reference TRBV12-5 and TRBJ2-7, reads DARVTQTPRHKVTEMGQEVTMRCQPILGHNTVFWYRQTMMQGLELLAYFRNRAPLDDSGMPKDRFSAEMPDATLATLKIQPSEPRDSAVYFCASGWDRLSYEQYFGPGTRLTVT.

The J gene is TRBJ1-2, the V gene TRBV12-5; no firm D call. This CDR3 contains 13 residues. Trimming pared 3 bases from V and 4 bases from J, leaving 9 bases between. Germline CDR1 reads LGHNT; CDR2 reads FRNRAP. The CDR3 sequence: CASGFEQIYGYTF. The CDR3, as DNA: TGTGCTAGTGGTTTTGAACAGATCTATGGCTACACCTTC. Together with reference TRBV12-5 and TRBJ1-2, the CDR3 gives the full variable domain: DARVTQTPRHKVTEMGQEVTMRCQPILGHNTVFWYRQTMMQGLELLAYFRNRAPLDDSGMPKDRFSAEMPDATLATLKIQPSEPRDSAVYFCASGFEQIYGYTFGSGTRLTVV.